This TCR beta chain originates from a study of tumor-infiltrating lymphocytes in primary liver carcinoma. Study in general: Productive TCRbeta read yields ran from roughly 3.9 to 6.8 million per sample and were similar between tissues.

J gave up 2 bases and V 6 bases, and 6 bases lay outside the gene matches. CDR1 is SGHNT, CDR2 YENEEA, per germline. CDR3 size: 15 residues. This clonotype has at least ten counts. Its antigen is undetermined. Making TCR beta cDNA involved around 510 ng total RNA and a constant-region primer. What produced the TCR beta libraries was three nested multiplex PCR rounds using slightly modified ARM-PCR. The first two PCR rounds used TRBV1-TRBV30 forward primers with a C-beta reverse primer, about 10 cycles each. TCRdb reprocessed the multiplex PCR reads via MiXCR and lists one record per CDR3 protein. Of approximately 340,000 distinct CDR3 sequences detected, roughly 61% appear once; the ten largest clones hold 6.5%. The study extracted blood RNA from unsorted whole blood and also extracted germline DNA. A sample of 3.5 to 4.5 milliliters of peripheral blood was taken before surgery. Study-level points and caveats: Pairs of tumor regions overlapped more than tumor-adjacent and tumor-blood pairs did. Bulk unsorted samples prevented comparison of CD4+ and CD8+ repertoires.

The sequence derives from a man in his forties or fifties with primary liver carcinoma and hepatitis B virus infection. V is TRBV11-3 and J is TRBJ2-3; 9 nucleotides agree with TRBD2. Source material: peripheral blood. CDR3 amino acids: CASSSLAGNTDTQYF. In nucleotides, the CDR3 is TGTGCCAGCAGTTCGCTAGCGGGAAACACAGATACGCAGTATTTT.